This TCR beta chain is from a study of graft-versus-host responses after intestinal transplantation. Turning to the study itself: The recipients all started with anti-thymocyte globulin induction and then took tacrolimus and steroids for 2 to 3 years.

Unmatched junction bases numbered 3, after V lost 5 bases and J lost 0 bases. The CDR3 has 15 residues. Germline loops: CDR1 SEHNR, CDR2 FQNEAQ (reference sequence). Co-plating was performed using approximately 200,000 CFSE-labeled responder cells and approximately 200,000 irradiated, violet-dye-labeled stimulator cells. Sequencing used immunoSEQ multiplex PCR; TCRdb keeps in-frame clones, though not all of them. The table has about 12,000 clones, 35% seen once. In regard to this clone: Other nucleotide sequences from this sample produce the same CDR3.

The sample consisted of alloreactive CD8+ T cells from a mixed lymphocyte reaction culture, taken before intestinal transplant. Specified subset: CFSE-low proliferating T cells sorted from roughly 6-day pre-transplant mixed lymphocyte reaction (GvH or HvG direction). This TCR came from a human patient who received an intestinal transplant. V gene TRBV7-9 combines with J gene TRBJ1-4; TRBD1 aligns across 7 bases. CDR3 in amino acids: CASSRGTATNEKLFF. CDR3 nucleotide sequence: TGTGCCAGCAGCCGTGGGACAGCAACTAATGAAAAACTGTTTTTT. The full variable domain, its missing parts supplied by reference TRBV7-9 and TRBJ1-4, is DTGVSQNPRHKITKRGQNVTFRCDPISEHNRLYWYRQTLGQGPEFLTYFQNEAQLEKSRLLSDRFSAERPKGSFSTLEIQRTEQGDSAMYLCASSRGTATNEKLFFGSGTQLSVL.